Here is one T cell receptor (beta chain) with its context. This sample stems from a study of CD8 T cells in Susac syndrome. cDNA came from about 0.51 to 1 ug RNA primed by random hexamers. TCRdb re-analysed the immunoSEQ multiplex PCR reads in MiXCR, keeping a single row per CDR3 protein. There are more than 90,000 distinct CDR3 sequences in the sample; 85% to 95% occur only once, and about 0.09% lies in the top ten. Negative isolation yielded CD4+ and CD8+ T cells, and FACS enriched TEMRA cells. The germline V gene encodes CDR1 SGHTA and CDR2 FQGNSA. Trimming took off 5 bases at V and 11 bases at J, with 18 bases between the two ends. The CDR3 loop spans 13 amino acids.

This sequence originates from a human donor with multiple sclerosis. The sequenced sample was CD4+ T cells from PBMCs. The chain recombines TRBV7-2 with TRBJ1-1, with a possible D match to TRBD1 (6 bases). CDR3 sequence: CASSPGTLQRAFF. CDR3 DNA: TGTGCCAGCAGCCCGGGGACACTCCAGAGGGCTTTCTTT.